The present T cell receptor (beta chain) was sequenced within a study of tumor and adjacent non-tumor tissue in lung cancer. Across the study: Samples averaged approximately 4.2 million productive TCRbeta reads each.

The CDR3 runs 16 residues. The template was RNA from unsorted bulk tissue. Distant lung tissue was collected more than 3 cm away from the tumor edge. About this clonotype: Antigen: not known. At one end, the junction sequence differs from germline, possibly due to a read error.

Study conclusions and caveats: Compared with tumor, normal lung showed significantly lower TCR diversity.

TCRbeta libraries were built with three rounds of nested PCR, modified from ARM-PCR. TCRdb recomputed calls from the multiplex PCR reads with MiXCR, one row per CDR3 protein. This repertoire shows roughly 49,000 distinct CDR3 sequences, 60% to 80% found once; its top ten account for 23%. This clonotype was sampled from a woman aged 55-75 years with non-small cell lung cancer. The sequenced material came from distant non-tumor lung tissue. This chain connects TRBV12-3 or TRBV12-4 to TRBJ2-5, with TRBD1 identical over 7 bases. The CDR3 reads CASRGGQALYQGTQYF. The DNA for the CDR3 is TGTGCCAGCAGGGGCGGACAGGCCCTGTACCAAGGGACCCAGTACTTC.